This TCR beta chain was identified during a study of CD8 T cells in cerebrospinal fluid in Alzheimer's disease. Study-level results: EBV-specific clones were neither the most expanded nor enriched in Alzheimer's patients.

10X single-cell V(D)J and 5' gene-expression libraries profiled CSF cells. TCRdb reworked the 10x single-cell sequencing reads into one entry per CDR3 protein, no DNA. Found here are some 1,500 distinct CDR3 sequences; the top ten clones hold about 11%. Frequency places this clonotype as medium-sized (0.01 to 0.1%). As yet, its antigen is unknown. This CDR3 is 14 amino acids long. V and J are TRBV12-3 or TRBV12-4 and TRBJ2-3; the D gene TCRdb calls, TRBD1, cannot be checked with no DNA. The sample was cerebrospinal fluid. The receptor was derived from a human donor with mild cognitive impairment. The CDR3 spells CASSWDGSTDTQYF.